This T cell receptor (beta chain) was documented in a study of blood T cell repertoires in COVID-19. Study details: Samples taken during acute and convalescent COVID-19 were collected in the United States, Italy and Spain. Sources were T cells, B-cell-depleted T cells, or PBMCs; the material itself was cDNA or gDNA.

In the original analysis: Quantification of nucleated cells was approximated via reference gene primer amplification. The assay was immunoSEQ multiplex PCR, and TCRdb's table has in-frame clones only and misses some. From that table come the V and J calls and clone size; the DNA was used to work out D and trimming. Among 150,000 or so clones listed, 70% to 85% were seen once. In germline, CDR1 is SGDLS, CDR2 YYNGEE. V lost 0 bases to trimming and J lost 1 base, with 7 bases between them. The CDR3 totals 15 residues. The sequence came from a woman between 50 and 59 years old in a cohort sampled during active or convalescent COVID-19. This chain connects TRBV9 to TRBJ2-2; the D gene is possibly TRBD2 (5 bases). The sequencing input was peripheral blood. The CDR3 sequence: CASSVAGRNTGELFF. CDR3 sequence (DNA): TGTGCCAGCAGCGTAGCGGGGAGGAACACCGGGGAGCTGTTTTTT.